The 7 T cell receptor beta chains below were found in one sample sequenced in a study of OX40 agonist ivuxolimab in advanced cancers. Preparation of the library involved the immunoSEQ multiplex PCR assay. TCRdb holds this immuneACCESS table with in-frame rearrangements only. Some clones are missing; in checked studies, unresolved V genes explain under half, and the rest has no known cause. The sample contains about 90,000 clones, just over 90% of them found a single time. Of the sample, about 0.3% is held by the ten largest clones. Sequencing used CD4+ or CD8+ T cells sorted from blood, obtained in a trial of the OX40 agonist ivuxolimab. These receptors were obtained from an adult with an advanced solid tumor such as melanoma, head and neck, liver or kidney cancer.

The chain combines TRBV7-6 with TRBJ2-1; the D gene is possibly TRBD2 (5 bases). Trimming removed 5 bases from V and 1 base from J, with 21 bases in between. CDR3 size: 18 residues. Germline assignment: CDR1 SGHVS and CDR2 FNYEAQ. CDR3 residues: CASSPQSGLALSYNEQFF. The CDR3, as DNA: TGTGCCAGCAGCCCCCAGAGTGGGCTAGCTTTATCCTACAATGAGCAGTTCTTC.

This chain joins TRBV28 and TRBJ2-7; TRBD2 might be the D (7 bases). V lost 6 bases to trimming and J lost 2 bases, with 11 bases between them. This CDR3 has 13 residues. Germline assignment: CDR1 MDHEN and CDR2 SYDVKM. The DNA for the CDR3 is TGTGCCAGCAGCAAGGGGGGGGCCTACGAGCAGTACTTC. Encoded protein: CASSKGGAYEQYF.

The chain is built from TRBV28 and TRBJ1-2; 9 positions match TRBD1. CDR3 length: 15 amino acids. Germline V gene sequence: CDR1 MDHEN, CDR2 SYDVKM. The J segment lost 2 bases and the V segment lost 5 bases, leaving 6 bases of the junction unmatched. CDR3 nucleotide sequence: TGTGCCAGCAGTATCGAGACAGGGGGGAACTATGGCTACACCTTC. As protein: CASSIETGGNYGYTF.

The chain employs TRBV10-3 and TRBJ1-5; D is uncertain. The CDR3 spans 16 residues. CDR1 ENHRY and CDR2 SYGVKD come from the germline V gene. Trimming removed 3 bases at V and 1 base at J, with 13 bases between. The CDR3 sequence: CAISDPRGMSNQPQHF. DNA for the CDR3: TGTGCCATCAGTGACCCCCGGGGAATGAGCAATCAGCCCCAGCATTTT.

The chain carries TRBV9 and TRBJ1-4; TRBD1 is a possible D gene (5 bases). Germline lookup yields CDR1 SGDLS and CDR2 YYNGEE. The CDR3 totals 15 residues. V shed 3 bases and J shed 8 bases, with 17 bases lying between them. The CDR3 loop is CASSAGTGKGEKLFF. The CDR3 DNA is TGTGCCAGCAGCGCCGGGACGGGGAAAGGCGAAAAACTGTTTTTT.

The chain links TRBV28 to TRBJ2-3; 7 bases line up with TRBD2. CDR3 length: 18 residues. Germline V gene lookup returns CDR1 MDHEN and CDR2 SYDVKM. Trimming at V came to 2 bases and at J to 0 bases, leaving 11 bases not matched to a gene. Here the CDR3 reads CASSLQLGGSSSTDTQYF. CDR3 in DNA: TGTGCCAGCAGTTTACAGCTCGGGGGGAGTTCTAGCACAGATACGCAGTATTTT.

This clone was picked up one time. The chain links TRBV5-1 to TRBJ1-3; D remains unclear. CDR3 length: 14 residues. Germline CDR1 SGHRS, CDR2 YFSETQ. V shed 1 base and J shed 4 bases, with 9 bases lying between them. The CDR3 nucleotides read TGCGCCAGCAGCTTGAATCAGCCCGGAAACACCATATATTTT. It is translated as CASSLNQPGNTIYF.